This paragraph covers one T cell receptor beta chain sequence. The target of this receptor is not known. Qualities for individual bases were not recorded, and no much larger clone is one base off. Every donor in the study was a healthy Caucasian. Using Miltenyi CD45RO+ enrichment and human naive T-cell isolation kits, memory (CD45RO+) and naive T cells were isolated from PBMC. This sample was included in a study of identical twins (dated by TCRdb to between 2015 and 2016). Broadly, across the study: TCR alpha and beta repertoires from monozygotic twins, unrelated adults of various ages and cord blood were deep-sequenced to test whether fetal clonotypes persist. Replicate twin experiments were performed at different times using different library preparation protocols to rule out contamination. Overall study results and their limits: Because the same donors could not be followed over many years, the conclusions depended on cross-sectional statistical analysis. In monozygotic twins, out-of-frame TCR alpha sharing was systematically underestimated by recombination models, although the models agreed with sharing between unrelated individuals. Fewer insertions were carried by abundant cord blood beta clonotypes; a weaker similar trend was observed in young adult naive repertoires, while no such trend was observed in memory repertoires. The excess sharing between twins in beta out-of-frame sequences was weaker because fewer shared sequences reduced the signal-to-noise ratio. Invariant T cells such as MAIT and iNKT could partly confound zero-insertion analyses, although diverse VJ usage argued against such confounding for most clonotypes. Compared with coincidental sharing between unrelated individuals, out-of-frame TCR alpha sequences shared between twins showed an excess of sequences with low generation probability.

The germline V gene specifies MNHNS as CDR1 and SASEGT as CDR2. The CDR3 goes from the cysteine to the phenylalanine over 15 residues. Only the CDR3 DNA is retained, 45 bases long and in frame from the first base. Trimming at the junction amounts to 3 bases on V and 3 bases on J, and the germline ends lie 12 bases apart. The receptor library was made with 5' RACE. Sequencing instrument: Illumina HiSeq 2000. A universal primer binding site was introduced by template switching, and a unique molecular identifier was present in the final cDNA, enabling accurate counting of TCR cDNA molecules. Specific primers in the conserved constant-segment region were used to synthesize first-strand cDNA for the TCR alpha and beta chains. To control for contamination, each cDNA library was double barcoded with a SMART-Mk sample barcode plus Illumina barcodes. TruSeq adapter sequences and Illumina sample barcodes were added in two successive PCR steps. The TCR alpha and beta cDNA libraries were sequenced on the Illumina HiSeq platform using custom primers. The study's own analysis went as follows. MiGEC was used to process raw reads and extract unique molecular identifiers, and MiXCR was used to find CDR3 positions. For each individual, recombination models were inferred using an EM algorithm with the repgenHMM and IGoR tools. The analysis of shared clonotypes was done with the tcR package in R, with sharing normalized by the product of cloneset sizes. Out-of-frame nonproductive sequences were analyzed to study raw recombination free of thymic and clonal selection effects. TCRdb reprocessed the public reads (quality trimming at Q25 with fastp, clone calling with MiXCR) and kept in-frame beta chains. Records with the same CDR3 protein are collapsed into one entry carrying the most frequent genes and DNA. TCRdb, not the original authors, processed these V and J calls. The sample table holds 140,000 to 150,000 distinct CDR3 sequences, of which 3% to 4% were seen once. Jointly, the top ten make up around 8.1% of the sample.

The chain links TRBV6-1 with TRBJ2-1; perhaps TRBD1 is the D gene, with 5 bases matching. The source of this sequence is a man aged 18 to 29 in good health. Specimen: memory T cells sorted from blood. In light of the paper, this sample's cell subset or site label describes: CD45RO+ enriched T cells. CDR3 loop: CASSEQGFSYNEQFF. The base sequence is TGTGCCAGCAGTGAGCAGGGCTTTAGCTACAATGAGCAGTTCTTC.